This T cell receptor beta chain was sequenced for a study of blood T cells in healthy people across ages. Overall study results and limits: As age increased, TCR beta diversity per million T cells fell in a roughly linear fashion.

A second PCR, run for about 6 to 11 cycles, used a sample-barcoded 5' primer plus a J-beta primer mix. Paired-end reads containing CDR3 totaled no fewer than 3 million for each sample. A single record per CDR3 protein comes from TCRdb applying MiXCR to the 5' RACE reads. The sample includes hundreds of thousands of distinct CDR3 sequences, around 45% of them seen just once. To note about this clonotype: The antigen is not known.

The source material was blood. The source is a woman between 55 and 75 years old in good health.

CDR3 residues: CASSSDRLSDTDTQYF. The CDR3 nucleotides read TGCGCCAGCAGCTCCGACAGGTTGAGTGACACAGATACGCAGTATTTT. The chain links TRBV5-1 to TRBJ2-3, with a weak D call TRBD1 (6 bases). The CDR3 is 16 amino acids. The V and J ends lost 3 bases and 2 bases respectively, with 16 bases between them. Germline V gene lookup returns CDR1 SGHRS and CDR2 YFSETQ.